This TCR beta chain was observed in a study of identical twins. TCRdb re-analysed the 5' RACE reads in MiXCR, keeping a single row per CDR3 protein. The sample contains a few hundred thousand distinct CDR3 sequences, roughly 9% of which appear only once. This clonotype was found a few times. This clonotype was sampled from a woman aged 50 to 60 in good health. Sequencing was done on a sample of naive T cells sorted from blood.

The CDR3: CASSGGLAGEQYF. CDR3 in DNA: TGTGCCAGCAGCGGGGGACTAGCGGGCGAGCAGTACTTC. This chain uses TRBV9 with TRBJ2-7; 12 nucleotides agree with TRBD2. The CDR3 spans 13 residues. Germline trimming cut 3 bases from V and 6 bases from J; bases unmatched to any gene: 1. The germline V gene encodes CDR1 SGDLS and CDR2 YYNGEE.